This TCR beta chain was found in a study of a mutant IDH1 vaccine in newly diagnosed glioma. Time point here: week 47, end of study. Every single dose of the vaccine, 300 ug of mutant IDH1 20-mer peptide, came with topical imiquimod. J lost 2 bases, V lost 0 bases, and 7 bases had no gene match. The CDR3 has 17 residues. Per germline, CDR1 LGHNA and CDR2 YNFKEQ. The data were produced by immunoSEQ multiplex PCR, yet TCRdb's version contains in-frame clones alone and is incomplete. Found here are tens of thousands of clones, over 80% of them singletons; the top ten hold about 3.3%. In its sample, this clone is medium-sized (0.01 to 0.1%). The antigen remains unidentified.

The sequences come from PBMCs, collected from a glioma patient whose treatment included an IDH1 peptide vaccine. This sequence originates from a woman aged 50 to 65 with glioma. The V and J genes are TRBV4-2 and TRBJ2-3, with 8 bases identical to TRBD2. The CDR3 nucleotides are TGTGCCAGCAGCCAAGATCTCAGCGGGGGTCCCACAGATACGCAGTATTTT. Its translation: CASSQDLSGGPTDTQYF.